One TCR beta chain is described in this entry. Its antigen is unknown. This entry comes from a study of cytomegalovirus exposure and HLA in healthy donors. Study overall: Earlier findings included over 90 million unique TCR beta sequences obtained from 150 million to 200 million T cells. Study-wide results and limits: Productive rates of about 87% or about 30% were seen for most TCR beta V segments in an earlier analysis.

Primers: 60 Vbeta forward and 13 Jbeta reverse. Profiling relied on immunoSEQ multiplex PCR, and the TCRdb table lists in-frame clones only, not all of them. In the table there are approximately 190,000 clones, about four fifths of which are singletons. Germline values: CDR1 ENHRY, CDR2 SYGVKD. With V trimmed by 11 bases and J by 8 bases, 16 bases remained unmatched. The CDR3 contains 14 residues. What was sequenced was PBMCs. The sequence came from a boy aged 5-17 years in good health and CMV-seronegative. The genes are TRBV10-3 and TRBJ1-2; 8 nucleotides agree with TRBD1. CDR3 coding DNA: TGTGCCTCGCAAAGTCGCGGACAGGGAGAGGGCTACACCTTC. Translation: CASQSRGQGEGYTF.